This T cell receptor (beta chain) emerged from a study of blood T cell repertoires in COVID-19. TCRdb keeps only in-frame clones here, not all; method: immunoSEQ multiplex PCR. The sample contains 150,000 to 200,000 clones, about 84% of which appear only once. Germline V lookup: CDR1 LGHDT, CDR2 YNNKEL (reference sequence). This CDR3 is built from 16 residues. V was shortened by 0 bases and J by 8 bases, with 17 bases between the two germline ends. The receptor comes from a woman aged 25 to 39 who had recovered from COVID-19. The V call is TRBV3-1 (or the pseudogene TRBV3-2), the J call TRBJ2-1; D might be TRBD2 (5 bases). Sample: PBMCs or T cells enriched from blood (not recorded which). CDR3 sequence: CASSQEWSGRPHEQFF. CDR3 nucleotide sequence: TGTGCCAGCAGCCAAGAGTGGAGCGGCAGACCCCATGAGCAGTTCTTC.